This note documents a single T cell receptor (beta chain) sequence. This sample is drawn from a study of type 1 and type 2 diabetes patients. PCR was run on genomic DNA. A primer set of 30 forward and 13 reverse primers amplified the CDR3. MiXCR, applied by TCRdb to the multiplex PCR reads, yields one record per CDR3 protein. The sample has a few hundred thousand distinct CDR3 sequences; 47% are singletons. Trimming left V 1 base short and J 2 bases short, with 19 bases between. In germline, CDR1 is SGHRS, CDR2 YFSETQ. The CDR3 covers 17 residues. Sequencing used peripheral blood mononuclear cells (PBMCs). The chain recombines TRBV5-1 with TRBJ2-7; tentatively, D is TRBD1 (5 bases). The receptor was isolated from a man in his late teens or twenties with type 2 diabetes. The CDR3 nucleotides are TGCGCCAGCAGCTTGTTTTCACCCAGGGTCGGAGCCTACGAGCAGTACTTC. Its protein is CASSLFSPRVGAYEQYF.